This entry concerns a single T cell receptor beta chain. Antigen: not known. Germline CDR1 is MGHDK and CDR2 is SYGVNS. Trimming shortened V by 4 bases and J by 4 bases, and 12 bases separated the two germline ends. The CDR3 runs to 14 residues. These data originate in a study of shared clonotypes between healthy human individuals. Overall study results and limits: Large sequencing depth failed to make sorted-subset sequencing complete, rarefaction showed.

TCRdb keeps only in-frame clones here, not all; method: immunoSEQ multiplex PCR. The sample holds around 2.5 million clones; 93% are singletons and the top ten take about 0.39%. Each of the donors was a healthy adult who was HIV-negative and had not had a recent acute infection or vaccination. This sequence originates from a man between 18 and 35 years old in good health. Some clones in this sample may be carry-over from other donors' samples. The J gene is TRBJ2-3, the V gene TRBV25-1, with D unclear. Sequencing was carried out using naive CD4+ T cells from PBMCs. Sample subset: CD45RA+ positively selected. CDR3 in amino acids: CASSGYKSPDTQYF. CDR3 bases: TGTGCCAGCAGTGGCTACAAGTCCCCAGATACGCAGTATTTT.